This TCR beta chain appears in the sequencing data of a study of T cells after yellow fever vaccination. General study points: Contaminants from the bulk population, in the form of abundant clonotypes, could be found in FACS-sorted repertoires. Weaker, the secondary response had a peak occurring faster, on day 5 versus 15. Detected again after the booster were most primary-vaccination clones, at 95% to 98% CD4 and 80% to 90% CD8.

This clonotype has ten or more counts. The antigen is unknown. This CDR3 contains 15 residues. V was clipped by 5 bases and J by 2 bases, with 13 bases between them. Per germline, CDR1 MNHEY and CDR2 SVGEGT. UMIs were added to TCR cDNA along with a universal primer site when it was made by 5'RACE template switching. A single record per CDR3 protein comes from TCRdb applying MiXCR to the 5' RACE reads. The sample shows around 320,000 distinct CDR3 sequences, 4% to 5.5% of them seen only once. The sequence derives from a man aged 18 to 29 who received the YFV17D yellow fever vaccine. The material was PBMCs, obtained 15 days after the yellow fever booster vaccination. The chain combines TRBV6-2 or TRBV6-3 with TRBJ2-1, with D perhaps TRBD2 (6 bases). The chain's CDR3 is CASSASAFPYNEQFF. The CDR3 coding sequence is TGTGCCAGCAGTGCTAGCGCTTTTCCCTACAATGAGCAGTTCTTC.